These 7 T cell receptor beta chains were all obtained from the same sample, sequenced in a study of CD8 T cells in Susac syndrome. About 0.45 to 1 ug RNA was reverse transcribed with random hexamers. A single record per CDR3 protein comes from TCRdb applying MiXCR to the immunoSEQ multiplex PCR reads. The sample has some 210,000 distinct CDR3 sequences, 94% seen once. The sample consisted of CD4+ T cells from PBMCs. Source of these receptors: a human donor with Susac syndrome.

CDR3 bases: TGTGCCAGCAGCTTCAGAGAGTATAGCAATCAGCCCCAGCATTTT. Its protein product is CASSFREYSNQPQHF. The chain couples TRBV5-6 to TRBJ1-5; D remains ambiguous. The CDR3 contains 15 residues. Germline V lookup: CDR1 SGHDT, CDR2 YYEEEE. Trimming pared 2 bases from V and 0 bases from J, leaving 9 bases between.

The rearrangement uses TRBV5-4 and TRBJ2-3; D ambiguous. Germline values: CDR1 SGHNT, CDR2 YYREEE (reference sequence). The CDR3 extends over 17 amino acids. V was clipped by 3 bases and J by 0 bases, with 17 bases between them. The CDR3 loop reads CASSSPSSVVSTDTQYF. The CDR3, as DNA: TGTGCCAGCAGCTCCCCCTCTTCTGTCGTAAGCACAGATACGCAGTATTTT.

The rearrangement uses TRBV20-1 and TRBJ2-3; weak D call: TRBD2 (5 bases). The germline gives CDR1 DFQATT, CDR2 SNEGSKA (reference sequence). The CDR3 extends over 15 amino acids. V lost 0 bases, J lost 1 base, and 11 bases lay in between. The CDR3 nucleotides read TGCAGTGCTAGAGATCGTGTTAGCGGCACAGATACGCAGTATTTT. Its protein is CSARDRVSGTDTQYF.

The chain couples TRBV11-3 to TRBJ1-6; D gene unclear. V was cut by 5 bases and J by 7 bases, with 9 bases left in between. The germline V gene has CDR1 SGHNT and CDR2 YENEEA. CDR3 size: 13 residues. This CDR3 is CASSIDSNSPLHF. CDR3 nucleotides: TGTGCCAGCAGCATTGACTCGAATTCACCCCTCCACTTT.

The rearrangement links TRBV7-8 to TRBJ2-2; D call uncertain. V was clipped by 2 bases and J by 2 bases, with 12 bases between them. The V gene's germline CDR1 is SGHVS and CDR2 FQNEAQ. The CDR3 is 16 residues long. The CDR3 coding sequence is TGTGCCAGCAGCTTAATGACTCCCCCCAACACCGGGGAGCTGTTTTTT. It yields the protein CASSLMTPPNTGELFF.

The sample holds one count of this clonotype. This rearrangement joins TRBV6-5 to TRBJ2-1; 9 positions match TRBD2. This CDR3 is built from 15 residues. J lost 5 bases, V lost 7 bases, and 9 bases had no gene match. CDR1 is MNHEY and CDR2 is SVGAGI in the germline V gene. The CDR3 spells CASTPPGLANNEQFF. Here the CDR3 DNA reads TGTGCCAGCACCCCCCCGGGACTAGCCAACAATGAGCAGTTCTTC.

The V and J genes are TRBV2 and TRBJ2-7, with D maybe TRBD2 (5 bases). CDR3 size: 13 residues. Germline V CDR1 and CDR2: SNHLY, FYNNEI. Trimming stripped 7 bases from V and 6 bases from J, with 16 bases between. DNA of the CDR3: TGTGCCAGCACGAGGGAGAGTCGGTCCGAGCAGTACTTC. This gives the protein CASTRESRSEQYF.